These 24 T cell receptor beta chains came from one sample sequenced in a study of T cell responses to AZD1222 COVID-19 vaccine. Generated by immunoSEQ multiplex PCR, the TCRdb table keeps only in-frame clones and is missing some. Of some 170,000 clones detected, 90% to 95% appear once; the ten largest clones hold roughly 5.5%. This specimen was peripheral blood, taken 28 days after the second AZD1222 dose. The receptors come from an adult who received the AZD1222 COVID-19 vaccine.

The chain employs TRBV6-5 and TRBJ2-1; D not certain. Trimming stripped 5 bases from V and 4 bases from J, with 6 bases between. The CDR3 covers 12 residues. Germline V gene data show CDR1 as MNHEY and CDR2 as SVGAGI. CDR3 bases: TGTGCCAGCAGTAACAGTTACAATGAGCAGTTCTTC. Amino acid sequence: CASSNSYNEQFF.

This chain connects TRBV6-5 to TRBJ2-7, with 10 nucleotides matching TRBD1. The CDR3 has 13 amino acids. J gave up 11 bases and V 7 bases, and 11 bases lay outside the gene matches. The V gene's germline CDR1 is MNHEY and CDR2 SVGAGI. The CDR3 sequence is CASKPGQGLREYF. In DNA form, the CDR3 reads TGTGCCAGCAAACCGGGACAGGGGCTTCGGGAGTACTTC.

The chain recombines TRBV6-5 with TRBJ2-7; D could derive from TRBD1 or TRBD2 (5 bases each). The V end lost 8 bases, the J end lost 6 bases, and 14 bases lay between the germline ends. The germline V gene encodes CDR1 MNHEY and CDR2 SVGAGI. This CDR3 contains 12 residues. The CDR3 spells CASGGNSAEQYF. In DNA form, the CDR3 reads TGTGCCAGCGGGGGTAACAGCGCCGAGCAGTACTTC.

The V gene is TRBV11-3, the J gene TRBJ1-3, with 8 bases that match TRBD1. Trimming removed 0 bases from V and 5 bases from J; junction bases left unmatched: 9. Per the germline V gene, CDR1 is SGHNT and CDR2 is YENEEA. This CDR3 region has 17 residues. DNA of the CDR3: TGTGCCAGCAGCTTAGACTCCCGGACAGGGAGGAGAAACACCATATATTTT. It translates to CASSLDSRTGRRNTIYF. The complete variable domain, with remaining parts taken from reference TRBV11-3 and TRBJ1-3, reads EAGVVQSPRYKIIEKKQPVAFWCNPISGHNTLYWYLQNLGQGPELLIRYENEEAVDDSQLPKDRFSAERLKGVDSTLKIQPAELGDSAVYLCASSLDSRTGRRNTIYFGEGSWLTVV.

This chain uses TRBV6-1 with TRBJ1-4; D gene ambiguous. The CDR3 consists of 15 residues. V was trimmed by 6 bases and J by 6 bases, leaving 17 bases between them. Germline V gene sequence: CDR1 MNHNS, CDR2 SASEGT. The CDR3 is CASRPDWEMDEKLFF. The CDR3 DNA sequence: TGTGCCAGCAGGCCTGACTGGGAGATGGATGAAAAACTGTTTTTT.

The J gene is TRBJ2-7, the V gene TRBV7-9; maybe TRBD2 (5 bases). Germline assignment: CDR1 SEHNR and CDR2 FQNEAQ (reference sequence). V lost 7 bases to trimming and J lost 4 bases, with 11 bases between them. CDR3 length equals 12 residues. The CDR3 here is CASTAREYEQYF. CDR3 sequence (DNA): TGTGCCAGCACCGCGAGGGAGTACGAGCAGTACTTC.

The chain employs TRBV7-9 and TRBJ1-2, with 9 nucleotides matching TRBD1. CDR1 and CDR2 from the germline V gene are SEHNR and FQNEAQ (reference sequence). The length of the CDR3 is 14 residues. The ends lost 3 bases at V and 7 bases at J; junction bases unmatched: 6. CDR3 sequence: CASSLMTGGSGYTF. The CDR3, as DNA: TGTGCCAGCAGCTTGATGACAGGGGGATCTGGCTACACCTTC. Complete variable domain (other parts from reference TRBV7-9 and TRBJ1-2): DTGVSQNPRHKITKRGQNVTFRCDPISEHNRLYWYRQTLGQGPEFLTYFQNEAQLEKSRLLSDRFSAERPKGSFSTLEIQRTEQGDSAMYLCASSLMTGGSGYTFGSGTRLTVV.

The chain recombines TRBV27 with TRBJ1-2; a weak D match, TRBD1 (5 bases). Trimming removed 1 base at V and 4 bases at J, with 10 bases between. From germline, CDR1 is MNHEY and CDR2 SMNVEV (reference sequence). The CDR3 covers 14 residues. The CDR3 protein is CASSLYPGTYGYTF. The CDR3 DNA sequence: TGTGCCAGCAGTTTATACCCAGGGACCTATGGCTACACCTTC.

The rearrangement uses TRBV27 and TRBJ2-2; weak D call: TRBD1 (5 bases). The V gene's germline CDR1 is MNHEY and CDR2 SMNVEV (reference sequence). V was trimmed by 5 bases and J by 5 bases, leaving 9 bases between them. This CDR3 region has 13 residues. The CDR3 coding sequence is TGTGCCAGCAGTCTCAGGGTTACCGGGGAGCTGTTTTTT. This encodes CASSLRVTGELFF.

The rearrangement uses TRBV10-3 and TRBJ1-5; 7 nucleotides align to TRBD1. The CDR3 consists of 15 residues. Germline CDR1 ENHRY, CDR2 SYGVKD. V trimming: 2 bases; J trimming: 6 bases; junction bases outside the gene matches: 7. CDR3: CAISESTGVSQPQHF. CDR3 nucleotides: TGTGCCATCAGTGAGAGTACAGGGGTGAGTCAGCCCCAGCATTTT.

The DNA of the CDR3 is TGTGCCAGCAGCCTAAATATGCCGGGACTAGCTTACAATGAGCAGTTCTTC. Its translation: CASSLNMPGLAYNEQFF. The chain recombines TRBV7-3 with TRBJ2-1, with 9 bases matching TRBD2. CDR1 is SGHTA and CDR2 is FQGTGA in the germline V gene. With 5 bases clipped from V and 4 bases from J, the junction kept 12 bases outside the gene matches. The CDR3 spans 17 residues.

Points on this clone: The CDR3 ends on some other residue instead of the conserved phenylalanine or tryptophan, so this is likely a read error. The limits of the CDR3 on the DNA are not certain, so only TCRdb's listed CDR3 is given. The rearrangement links TRBV7-9 to TRBJ2-7; the D call in the table, TRBD1, was not verified against the DNA. Germline CDR1 SEHNR, CDR2 FQNEAQ (reference sequence). The CDR3 is 11 amino acids in total, end residues counted. The CDR3 sequence: CASSLGWAERS.

The V and J genes are TRBV6-1 and TRBJ2-3, with 13 bases matching TRBD2. CDR3 length: 17 residues. V lost 0 bases, J lost 6 bases, and 6 bases stayed unmatched. Germline V CDR1 and CDR2: MNHNS, SASEGT. Here the CDR3 reads CASSEALRLAGGDTQYF. CDR3 DNA: TGTGCCAGCAGTGAAGCGCTGAGACTAGCGGGAGGTGATACGCAGTATTTT.

This chain links TRBV7-9 with TRBJ2-7; 7 bases line up with TRBD2. The germline gives CDR1 SEHNR, CDR2 FQNEAQ (reference sequence). The CDR3 length is 16 residues. V lost 3 bases and J lost 6; bases outside the gene matches: 14. In DNA, the CDR3 is TGTGCCAGCAGCTTCGGTGAGGAGCGGGACTACGGCGAGCAGTACTTC. The encoded protein is CASSFGEERDYGEQYF.

This chain joins TRBV11-2 and TRBJ2-6; D is possibly TRBD1 or TRBD2 (5 bases each). This CDR3 contains 17 residues. The germline V gene has CDR1 SGHAT and CDR2 FQNNGV. Trimming shortened V by 6 bases and J by 0 bases, and 15 bases separated the two germline ends. The CDR3 DNA reads as TGTGCCAGCAGGCTACCGGGACGGCCCTCTGGGGCCAACGTCCTGACTTTC. This encodes CASRLPGRPSGANVLTF. The entire variable domain, with the rest obtained from reference TRBV11-2 and TRBJ2-6, is as follows: EAGVAQSPRYKIIEKRQSVAFWCNPISGHATLYWYQQILGQGPKLLIQFQNNGVVDDSQLPKDRFSAERLKGVDSTLKIQPAKLEDSAVYLCASRLPGRPSGANVLTFGAGSRLTVL.

The rearrangement uses TRBV28 and TRBJ2-7; D is possibly TRBD2 (5 bases). With 6 bases removed from V and 2 bases from J, the gap between germline ends came to 14 bases. Germline assignment: CDR1 MDHEN and CDR2 SYDVKM. The CDR3 loop spans 14 amino acids. CDR3 in DNA: TGTGCCAGCAGGCGCCCGGGATCCACCTACGAGCAGTACTTC. It yields the protein CASRRPGSTYEQYF.

This clone was detected once. This chain links TRBV18 with TRBJ2-5, with 7 bases fitting TRBD2. The CDR3 runs 16 residues. Trimming took 4 bases from V and 0 from J; bases not matched to a gene: 8. Germline V CDR1 and CDR2: KGHSH, LQKENI. CDR3 DNA: TGTGCCAGCTCACGACCAGCCGGGACTAACCAAGAGACCCAGTACTTC. Amino acids: CASSRPAGTNQETQYF.

The rearrangement joins TRBV5-1 to TRBJ2-3; D call uncertain. The germline gives CDR1 SGHRS, CDR2 YFSETQ. V was trimmed by 5 bases and J by 3 bases, leaving 10 bases between them. The CDR3 covers 13 residues. The CDR3 spells CASRDARTDTQYF. DNA of the CDR3: TGCGCCAGCAGGGACGCTAGAACAGATACGCAGTATTTT.

This clone came up once. The chain links TRBV30 to TRBJ2-2, with D maybe TRBD1 (5 bases). The V end lost 2 bases, the J end lost 3 bases, and 19 bases lay between the germline ends. This CDR3 is 17 amino acids long. Germline V gene lookup returns CDR1 GTSNPN and CDR2 SVGIG (reference sequence). CDR3 sequence: CAWSPRLGVVYTGELFF. DNA for the CDR3: TGTGCCTGGAGTCCACGGTTAGGGGTAGTATACACCGGGGAGCTGTTTTTT.

The J gene is TRBJ2-3, the V gene TRBV18, with D possibly being TRBD1 or TRBD2 (5 bases each). CDR1 is KGHSH, CDR2 LQKENI, per germline. The V end lost 3 bases, the J end lost 0 bases, and 10 bases lay between the germline ends. The CDR3 has 15 residues. The CDR3 loop is CASSPGTTSTDTQYF. The CDR3 nucleotides are TGTGCCAGCTCACCCGGGACCACTAGCACAGATACGCAGTATTTT.

V gene TRBV27 combines with J gene TRBJ1-4; possible D gene TRBD1, 6 bases. CDR1 and CDR2 (germline): MNHEY, SMNVEV (reference sequence). Trimming pared 0 bases from V and 13 bases from J, leaving 15 bases between. The CDR3 covers 14 residues. The CDR3 sequence: CASSLSQQGGGLFF. CDR3 bases: TGTGCCAGCAGTTTATCCCAACAGGGTGGGGGACTGTTTTTT.

The V call is TRBV5-1, the J call TRBJ1-2; D may be TRBD1 (6 bases). Germline CDR1 is SGHRS and CDR2 is YFSETQ. The CDR3 runs to 13 residues. Trimming pared 0 bases from V and 6 bases from J, leaving 9 bases between. As DNA, the CDR3 is TGCGCCAGCAGCTTGGTGGCAGGGGATGGCTACACCTTC. Encoded protein: CASSLVAGDGYTF.

This CDR3 is CASSLAGGGFGNTIYF. In DNA form, the CDR3 reads TGCGCCAGCAGCTTGGCCGGCGGGGGTTTTGGAAACACCATATATTTT. The J gene is TRBJ1-3, the V gene TRBV5-1, with a possible D match to TRBD1 (5 bases). This CDR3 is 16 amino acids long. Deletions cut 0 bases from V and 3 bases from J, with 13 bases between. Germline lookup yields CDR1 SGHRS and CDR2 YFSETQ. Looking up the rest from reference TRBV5-1 and TRBJ1-3 gives the full variable domain: KAGVTQTPRYLIKTRGQQVTLSCSPISGHRSVSWYQQTPGQGLQFLFEYFSETQRNKGNFPGRFSGRQFSNSRSEMNVSTLELGDSALYLCASSLAGGGFGNTIYFGEGSWLTVV.

The chain combines TRBV11-1 with TRBJ1-3; D is unresolved. This CDR3 region has 16 residues. The germline gives CDR1 SGHAT, CDR2 FQDESV (reference sequence). V was trimmed by 5 bases and J by 0 bases, leaving 14 bases between them. The CDR3 DNA reads TGTGCCAGCAGCCCTTCGTATTGGAACTCTGGAAACACCATATATTTT. Translating it yields CASSPSYWNSGNTIYF.